This TCR beta chain was observed in a study of early stage breast cancer tumors (dated by TCRdb to 2016 to 2017). In the study overall: Of the approximately 15 invasive breast tumors, roughly eleven were found to be estrogen receptor-positive, progesterone receptor-positive and HER2-negative. The average read coverage per sample was roughly 10-fold. About 65% of the 12 ER+/PR+/HER2- tumors were invasive ductal carcinomas, while the other four were invasive lobular carcinomas. Across all samples, some 2.8 million templates representing under 1.3 million unique clonotypes were detected. The paper as a whole reports these results and caveats: Chain pairing and functional markers such as CD4, CD8 and FOXP3 were missed by bulk genomic DNA sequencing of unsorted cells. Because the cohort was small, a breakdown by tumor subtype could not be done. Compared with adjacent normal breast tissue, tumors had approximately 2.7-fold higher T cell density and higher clonality. Enriched TCRB sequences shared across patients were found to be mostly commonly generated sequences that were unlikely to play an important role in the tumor microenvironment. Repertoires from blood and normal breast were more alike than repertoires from blood and tumor, and in about 90% of the 16 patients, comparing each tissue with blood separated tumor from normal.

Two independent genomic DNA replicates were amplified for each sample, with approximately 0.5 ug used for blood and approximately 1.5 ug for tumor or normal breast. Following the manufacturer's instructions, the ImmunoSeq Intro kit was used to carry out TCRB sequencing on genomic DNA. Multiplex PCR ran roughly 30 cycles with proprietary primers and spike-in control sequences for absolute quantification. Single-end 150-bp reads were used to sequence an 87-bp fragment covering the CDR3 and the flanking V and J genes. Seven samples, with two replicates for each sample, were multiplexed per lane of an Illumina MiSeq using version 3.0 chemistry. Processing in the source paper ran as follows. The vendor's proprietary pipeline handled the raw data processing, merging both replicates into a single result for each sample. Clonotypes were defined as productive rearrangements sharing the V-gene family, CDR3 amino acid sequence and J-gene segment. To compute clonality, the normalized Shannon entropy (Pielou evenness) of TCRB abundances was subtracted from 1. To estimate T cell density, the total number of templates was divided by the input cell count, which was inferred from how much DNA went in. Recon, run with its default parameters, was used to estimate overall repertoire diversity and clonality. A clonotype counted as tumor-enriched if its abundance in tumor exceeded 0.1% and was at least 32-fold higher than its abundance in normal breast. TCRdb re-hosts the immuneACCESS table, in-frame sequences only. Its copies lack some clones; in the studies checked, an unresolved V gene accounts for under half of them, and the cause for the rest is not known. Clone size and the V and J calls come from that table; the DNA yielded D and trimming. Present in this sample are several thousand clones, about 70% of which were seen just once. The ten largest clonotypes hold about a sixth of the sample.

CDR3 length: 14 amino acids, cysteine to phenylalanine. Only the CDR3 portion is preserved as DNA: 42 bases, with reading frame beginning at the first base. Looking up the germline V gene (reference sequence) yields CDR1 LNHNV and CDR2 YYDKDF. V is trimmed back by 4 bases and J by 9 bases, and the junction contains 12 bases that no gene match accounts for. Adjacent normal breast tissue was collected roughly 1.7-4 cm away from the tumor, rinsed in PBS and stored in prechilled RNAlater. Because of high lipid content and low cell density, roughly 90-320 mg of normal breast tissue was often needed to obtain sufficient DNA. The study profiled bulk TCR beta-chain repertoires in matched peripheral blood, tumor and adjacent normal breast tissue taken from more than 15 patients with early-stage breast cancer. The Qiagen AllPrep DNA/RNA Mini kit was used for genomic DNA extraction. On this clone: Its antigen has not been determined. The sample holds no much larger clone one base away, and base qualities are not on file.

Sequenced input: normal breast tissue next to the tumor. The TCR sequence derives from a person in their 60s with breast cancer. This chain joins TRBV15 to TRBJ2-7, with TRBD2 identical over 7 junction bases. The nucleotide sequence is TGTGCCACCAGCACAAGAACTAGCGAAACCGTGCAGTACTTC. This encodes CATSTRTSETVQYF.